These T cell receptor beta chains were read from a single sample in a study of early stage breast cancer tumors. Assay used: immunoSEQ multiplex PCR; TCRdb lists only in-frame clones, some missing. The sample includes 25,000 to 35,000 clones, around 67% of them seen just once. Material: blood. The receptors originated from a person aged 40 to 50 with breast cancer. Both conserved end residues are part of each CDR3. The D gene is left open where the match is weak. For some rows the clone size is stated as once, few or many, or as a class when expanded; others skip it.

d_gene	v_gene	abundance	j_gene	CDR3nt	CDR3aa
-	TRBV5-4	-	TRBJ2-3	TGTGCCAGCAGCTTGGTTAGAGCAAGCACAGATACGCAGTATTTT	CASSLVRASTDTQYF
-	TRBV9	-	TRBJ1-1	TGTGCCAGCAGCGTAGCTCCGAACACTGAAGCTTTCTTT	CASSVAPNTEAFF
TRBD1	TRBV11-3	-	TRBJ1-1	TGTGCCAGCAGCAAGGGACAGGCGCTTGGAGCTTTCTTT	CASSKGQALGAFF
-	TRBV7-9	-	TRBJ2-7	TGTGCCAGCAGCACGGGCAGGGCCTACGAGCAGTACTTC	CASSTGRAYEQYF
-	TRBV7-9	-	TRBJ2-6	TGTGCCAGCAGCGCTAACTCTGGGGCCAACGTCCTGACTTTC	CASSANSGANVLTF
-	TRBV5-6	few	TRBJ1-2	TGTGCCAGCAGCTTGACAGATTATGGCTACACCTTC	CASSLTDYGYTF
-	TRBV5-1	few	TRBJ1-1	TGCGCCAGCAGCTGGGCCTTGAACACTGAAGCTTTCTTT	CASSWALNTEAFF
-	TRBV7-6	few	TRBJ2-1	TGTGCCAGCAGTCCACTAGACTTTGAGCAGTTCTTC	CASSPLDFEQFF
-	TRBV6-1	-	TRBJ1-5	TGTGCCAGCAGTGAAGAACTGACCAATCAGCCCCAGCATTTT	CASSEELTNQPQHF
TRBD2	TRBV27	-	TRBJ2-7	TGTGCCAGCAGTTTATCCGGGGCGGGAGTTGGAAACGAGCAGTACTTC	CASSLSGAGVGNEQYF
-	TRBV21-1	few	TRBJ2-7	TGTGCCAGCAGCAAATTAAGGGGGCATGTAAACGAGCAGTACTTC	CASSKLRGHVNEQYF
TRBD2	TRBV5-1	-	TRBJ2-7	TGCGCCAGCAGCTTGCTCGGACTAGCGGGGCAGACCTACGAGCAGTACTTC	CASSLLGLAGQTYEQYF
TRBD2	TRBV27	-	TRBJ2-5	TGTGCCAGCAGTTCGCCCAGCGGGAGTGGGCAAGAGACCCAGTACTTC	CASSSPSGSGQETQYF
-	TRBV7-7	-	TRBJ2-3	TGTGCCAGCAGCCGATCCGGGGGCGCAGATACGCAGTATTTT	CASSRSGGADTQYF
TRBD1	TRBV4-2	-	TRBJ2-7	TGTGCCAGCAGCCAAGCCCGAGGGGGCTCCACTTCCGAGCAGTACTTC	CASSQARGGSTSEQYF
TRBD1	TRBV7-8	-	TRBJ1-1	TGTGCCAGCAGGAGGCAGGGGGCTCACATGAACACTGAAGCTTTCTTT	CASRRQGAHMNTEAFF
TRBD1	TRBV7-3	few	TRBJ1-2	TGTGCCAGCAGCTTGAATCCCGGGACAGGGCTGAACTTC	CASSLNPGTGLNF
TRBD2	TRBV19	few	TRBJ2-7	TGTGCCAGTAGTATGAGAGGGACTAGCGGGAGTCGTGAGCAGTACTTC	CASSMRGTSGSREQYF
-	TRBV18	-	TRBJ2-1	TGTGCCAGCTCACGGAATCGCAATGAGCAGTTCTTC	CASSRNRNEQFF
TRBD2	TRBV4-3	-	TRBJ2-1	TGCGCCAGCAGCCAAGATGTTAGCGGGAGGGCCCACAATGAGCAGTTCTTC	CASSQDVSGRAHNEQFF
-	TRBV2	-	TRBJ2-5	TGTGCCAGCAGCCCCAAGGGGGGAGGGAGACGAGAGACCCAGTACTTC	CASSPKGGGRRETQYF
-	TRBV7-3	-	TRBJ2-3	TGTGCCAGCAGCCTAATGGGGGGACGCACAGATACGCAGTATTTT	CASSLMGGRTDTQYF
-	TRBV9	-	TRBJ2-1	TGTGCCAGCAGCCTCGACGGGGGCGATGAGCAGTTCTTC	CASSLDGGDEQFF